The rows below give T cell receptor beta chains drawn from one sample of a study of cytomegalovirus exposure and HLA in healthy donors. Sequencing was performed with immunoSEQ multiplex PCR; in TCRdb, only in-frame clones are kept and a portion is missing. The listing records 100,000 to 150,000 clones. What was sequenced was PBMCs. The receptors were gathered from a man aged 30-40 years in good health and CMV-seronegative. Both conserved end residues are part of each CDR3. Each record gives: CDR3 length, V gene, J gene, CDR3 protein.

cdr3_length: 13; v_call: TRBV5-1; j_call: TRBJ1-1; cdr3_aa: CASSLGRNTEAFF
cdr3_length: 15; v_call: TRBV6-6; j_call: TRBJ2-4; cdr3_aa: CASRQAAGGENIQYF
cdr3_length: 13; v_call: TRBV11-2; j_call: TRBJ1-1; cdr3_aa: CASSRGRGSEAFF
cdr3_length: 14; v_call: TRBV10-1; j_call: TRBJ2-3; cdr3_aa: CASSESPGRGTQYF
cdr3_length: 14; v_call: TRBV15; j_call: TRBJ2-3; cdr3_aa: CATSERDLGDTQYF
cdr3_length: 15; v_call: TRBV7-9; j_call: TRBJ1-2; cdr3_aa: CASSLVKLGADGYTF
cdr3_length: 14; v_call: TRBV27; j_call: TRBJ1-2; cdr3_aa: CASSSLGTGAGYTF
cdr3_length: 16; v_call: TRBV4-1; j_call: TRBJ1-1; cdr3_aa: CASSQDSGGMNTEAFF
cdr3_length: 15; v_call: TRBV5-1; j_call: TRBJ2-1; cdr3_aa: CASSTLQGSSNEQFF
cdr3_length: 15; v_call: TRBV28; j_call: TRBJ2-3; cdr3_aa: CASSSPRGGPDTQYF
cdr3_length: 14; v_call: TRBV4-1; j_call: TRBJ1-1; cdr3_aa: CASSQDRGPLKAFF
cdr3_length: 17; v_call: TRBV10-3; j_call: TRBJ1-3; cdr3_aa: CAISESFNRAHGNTIYF
cdr3_length: 16; v_call: TRBV7-8; j_call: TRBJ2-3; cdr3_aa: CASSVGLAGVGDTQYF
cdr3_length: 16; v_call: TRBV7-6; j_call: TRBJ2-1; cdr3_aa: CASSLGKQGSYNEQFF
cdr3_length: 14; v_call: TRBV19; j_call: TRBJ2-7; cdr3_aa: CASSIQDSTYEQYF
cdr3_length: 17; v_call: TRBV7-2; j_call: TRBJ2-7; cdr3_aa: CASSSELAGGPLGVQYF
cdr3_length: 14; v_call: TRBV10-3; j_call: TRBJ2-1; cdr3_aa: CATNLADRRGEQFF
cdr3_length: 12; v_call: TRBV29-1; j_call: TRBJ2-7; cdr3_aa: CSVTDRDYEQYF
cdr3_length: 14; v_call: TRBV11-2; j_call: TRBJ1-6; cdr3_aa: CASSDDRGRSPLHF
cdr3_length: 13; v_call: TRBV4-2; j_call: TRBJ2-1; cdr3_aa: CASSPAGDSEQFF
cdr3_length: 13; v_call: TRBV29-1; j_call: TRBJ2-1; cdr3_aa: CSVRDNSYNEQFF
cdr3_length: 14; v_call: TRBV6-4; j_call: TRBJ2-1; cdr3_aa: CASSELAGVIEQFF
cdr3_length: 14; v_call: TRBV4-1; j_call: TRBJ2-7; cdr3_aa: CASSQAAGGREQYF
cdr3_length: 15; v_call: TRBV5-4; j_call: TRBJ2-2; cdr3_aa: CASSFQTGYTGELFF
cdr3_length: 14; v_call: TRBV5-1; j_call: -; cdr3_aa: CASSFGTGSYEQYF
cdr3_length: 15; v_call: TRBV6-5; j_call: TRBJ1-2; cdr3_aa: CASTPGAGSNYGYTF
cdr3_length: 10; v_call: TRBV20-1; j_call: TRBJ2-3; cdr3_aa: CSFITDTQYF
cdr3_length: 13; v_call: TRBV7-2; j_call: TRBJ2-7; cdr3_aa: CASSPGLAGGWYF
cdr3_length: 15; v_call: TRBV14; j_call: TRBJ1-6; cdr3_aa: CASSRLLPRNSPLHF
cdr3_length: 14; v_call: TRBV2; j_call: TRBJ1-2; cdr3_aa: CASSERQGGYGYTF
cdr3_length: 16; v_call: TRBV25-1; j_call: TRBJ2-1; cdr3_aa: CASSESRLAGVREQFF
cdr3_length: 14; v_call: TRBV18; j_call: TRBJ2-2; cdr3_aa: CASSLGREAGELFF
cdr3_length: 15; v_call: TRBV7-3; j_call: TRBJ2-2; cdr3_aa: CASSFRGGVTGELFF
cdr3_length: 14; v_call: TRBV18; j_call: TRBJ1-2; cdr3_aa: CASSPGGASYGYTF
cdr3_length: 14; v_call: TRBV28; j_call: TRBJ2-5; cdr3_aa: CASGNGILWGEQYF
cdr3_length: 10; v_call: TRBV20-1; j_call: TRBJ2-7; cdr3_aa: CSASYSEQYF
cdr3_length: 17; v_call: TRBV7-9; j_call: TRBJ1-1; cdr3_aa: CASSSSNTDRGNTEAFF
cdr3_length: 14; v_call: TRBV18; j_call: TRBJ1-2; cdr3_aa: CASSASAGSYGYTF
cdr3_length: 13; v_call: TRBV5-1; j_call: TRBJ2-2; cdr3_aa: CASSSGVVGELFF
cdr3_length: 15; v_call: TRBV5-1; j_call: TRBJ1-1; cdr3_aa: CASSVDRGTGAEAFF
cdr3_length: 13; v_call: TRBV30; j_call: TRBJ1-2; cdr3_aa: CAWSLTPHYGYTF
cdr3_length: 15; v_call: TRBV6-5; j_call: TRBJ2-7; cdr3_aa: CASRLSGIGSYEQYF
cdr3_length: 16; v_call: TRBV30; j_call: TRBJ2-1; cdr3_aa: CAWSVTSHSSYNEQFF
cdr3_length: 15; v_call: TRBV7-9; j_call: TRBJ2-6; cdr3_aa: CASSLLDRVSNVLTF
cdr3_length: 17; v_call: TRBV4-1; j_call: TRBJ2-7; cdr3_aa: CASSLFTSGNIPYEQYF
cdr3_length: 15; v_call: TRBV5-6; j_call: TRBJ2-2; cdr3_aa: CASSRDRVNTGELFF
cdr3_length: 16; v_call: TRBV7-6; j_call: TRBJ2-3; cdr3_aa: CASSAPGLGSTDTQYF
cdr3_length: 14; v_call: TRBV4-3; j_call: TRBJ2-7; cdr3_aa: CASSQDRRGYEQYF
cdr3_length: 15; v_call: TRBV5-1; j_call: TRBJ2-2; cdr3_aa: CATKGTSGNTGELFF
cdr3_length: 14; v_call: TRBV27; j_call: TRBJ2-3; cdr3_aa: CASRRSGVTDTQYF
cdr3_length: 14; v_call: TRBV4-1; j_call: -; cdr3_aa: CASSSYGAIYEQYF
cdr3_length: 12; v_call: TRBV6-6; j_call: TRBJ2-1; cdr3_aa: CASSPTQRLQFF
cdr3_length: 11; v_call: TRBV29-1; j_call: TRBJ2-1; cdr3_aa: CSVGLGGEQFF
cdr3_length: 13; v_call: TRBV7-3; j_call: TRBJ2-2; cdr3_aa: CASSLIRGGELFF
cdr3_length: 17; v_call: TRBV4-1; j_call: TRBJ1-1; cdr3_aa: CASSHLTGEGTDTEAFF